The 25 T cell receptor beta chains below all came from one sample that was sequenced in a study of Ad26.COV2.S vaccination and SARS-CoV-2 variants. Data came from immunoSEQ multiplex PCR; TCRdb stores just in-frame clones and leaves some out. The sample contains hundreds of thousands of clones, around 89% of which appear only once. The treatment: some 20 received Ad26.COV2.S at low or high dose, single or two shots; 5 received placebo; per-sample allocation not given. Sampling took place 63 days after the first vaccine or placebo injection. Sequences were derived from peripheral blood, sampled in a trial of Ad26.COV2.S vaccine versus placebo. The source of these receptors is a person between 18 and 59 years old who received the Ad26.COV2.S COVID-19 vaccine or a placebo.

The J gene is TRBJ2-7, the V gene TRBV10-1; the D gene is possibly TRBD2 (6 bases). The CDR3 contains 14 residues. Trimming stripped 3 bases from V and 5 bases from J, with 14 bases between. The V gene's germline CDR1 is WNHNN and CDR2 SYGVQD (reference sequence). As DNA, the CDR3 is TGCGCCAGCAGTGAATTACTAGCTTTTGACGAGCAGTACTTC. Protein sequence: CASSELLAFDEQYF.

V is TRBV19 and J is TRBJ2-2; D remains unclear. Germline lookup yields CDR1 LNHDA and CDR2 SQIVND (reference sequence). V lost 3 bases, J lost 1 base, and 9 bases lay in between. CDR3 size: 15 residues. CDR3 amino acids: CASSIGARNTGELFF. CDR3 bases: TGTGCCAGTAGTATCGGAGCCAGGAACACCGGGGAGCTGTTTTTT.

This clone came up once. The J gene is TRBJ1-4, the V gene TRBV6-5; maybe TRBD1 (6 bases). The CDR3 consists of 14 residues. Germline CDR1 is MNHEY and CDR2 is SVGAGI. V lost 6 bases to trimming and J lost 3 bases, with 11 bases between them. The CDR3 is CASRRDIANEKLFF. CDR3 bases: TGTGCCAGCAGACGGGACATCGCTAATGAAAAACTGTTTTTT.

The rearrangement links TRBV3-1 (or the pseudogene TRBV3-2) to TRBJ2-1; D gene ambiguous. The CDR3 covers 13 residues. Trimming took 1 base from V and 6 from J, leaving 7 bases between them. Germline V gene sequence: CDR1 LGHDT, CDR2 YNNKEL (reference sequence). The CDR3: CASSQARSNEQFF. CDR3 DNA: TGTGCCAGCAGCCAAGCCCGGAGCAATGAGCAGTTCTTC.

V gene TRBV28 combines with J gene TRBJ2-1; 7 bases match TRBD2. This CDR3 region has 18 residues. The junction had 15 bases not matched to a gene; V was cut back by 3 bases and J by 4 bases. Germline V gives CDR1 MDHEN, CDR2 SYDVKM. CDR3 sequence reads: CASSFPPDWSGDYNEQFF. The CDR3 coding sequence is TGTGCCAGCAGTTTTCCCCCTGATTGGAGCGGGGATTACAATGAGCAGTTCTTC.

The V and J genes are TRBV6-5 and TRBJ2-1; the D is unclear. The CDR3 contains 12 residues. V shed 7 bases and J shed 9 bases, with 13 bases lying between them. CDR1 is MNHEY and CDR2 is SVGAGI in the germline V gene. CDR3 sequence reads: CASKGRVGEQFF. The CDR3 region has the DNA TGTGCCAGCAAAGGCCGGGTGGGTGAGCAGTTCTTC.

The rearrangement joins TRBV27 to TRBJ1-5, with TRBD1 as a possible D gene (5 bases). The CDR3 consists of 13 residues. The germline CDR1 and CDR2 sequences are MNHEY and SMNVEV (reference sequence). V was shortened by 3 bases and J by 7 bases, with 10 bases between the two germline ends. The CDR3, as DNA: TGTGCCAGCAGTTTGCGGGGGAGGCAGCCCCAGCATTTT. Amino acids: CASSLRGRQPQHF.

The V and J genes are TRBV9 and TRBJ2-3; D remains unclear. V was trimmed by 0 bases and J by 1 base, leaving 21 bases between them. Germline loops: CDR1 SGDLS, CDR2 YYNGEE. The CDR3 has 19 amino acids. This chain's CDR3 is CASSVGIGRVVPGTDTQYF. The CDR3 DNA reads TGTGCCAGCAGCGTAGGGATCGGTAGGGTAGTCCCGGGCACAGATACGCAGTATTTT.

This clone was seen a few times. The V call is TRBV27, the J call TRBJ2-5; 7 positions match TRBD1. The CDR3 runs to 13 residues. With V trimmed by 1 base and J by 8 bases, 4 bases remained unmatched. CDR1 is MNHEY, CDR2 SMNVEV, per germline (reference sequence). The CDR3 DNA follows: TGTGCCAGCAGTTTATGGCAGGGGGACACCCAGTACTTC. Amino acids: CASSLWQGDTQYF.

As concerns this clone: Different DNA sequences within this sample yield the same CDR3. The chain couples TRBV6-5 to TRBJ1-1; 8 bases map to TRBD1. Germline V lookup: CDR1 MNHEY, CDR2 SVGAGI. The V segment lost 8 bases and the J segment 1 base; nucleotides outside the gene matches: 3. The CDR3 runs to 13 residues. CDR3 amino acids: CASRGTGNTEAFF. The CDR3 bases are TGTGCCAGCCGCGGGACAGGGAACACTGAAGCTTTCTTT.

Comment on this clone: Other DNA sequences in this sample translate to the same CDR3. The chain has TRBV18 and TRBJ2-5; possibly TRBD2 for D (5 bases). This CDR3 is built from 13 residues. V was cut by 3 bases and J by 0 bases, with 5 bases left in between. Germline CDR1 KGHSH, CDR2 LQKENI. In DNA form, the CDR3 reads TGTGCCAGCTCACCCGGGGACCAAGAGACCCAGTACTTC. This sequence encodes CASSPGDQETQYF. Full variable domain (outside the CDR3, taken from reference TRBV18 and TRBJ2-5): NAGVMQNPRHLVRRRGQEARLRCSPMKGHSHVYWYRQLPEEGLKFMVYLQKENIIDESGMPKERFSAEFPKEGPSILRIQQVVRGDSAAYFCASSPGDQETQYFGPGTRLLVL.

This chain joins TRBV6-5 and TRBJ2-7; D might be TRBD1 or TRBD2, each matching 5 bases. V was pared by 5 bases and J by 2 bases, with 10 bases between. The V gene's germline CDR1 is MNHEY and CDR2 SVGAGI. CDR3 size: 13 residues. The CDR3 loop reads CASSSEGPYEQYF. Here the CDR3 DNA reads TGTGCCAGCAGTAGTGAGGGGCCCTACGAGCAGTACTTC.

Comment on this clone: This CDR3 is also generated by other DNA sequences in the sample. V gene TRBV18 combines with J gene TRBJ1-5; D is unresolved. Trimming pared 2 bases from V and 2 bases from J, leaving 4 bases between. The CDR3 has 13 amino acids. The V gene's germline CDR1 is KGHSH and CDR2 LQKENI. CDR3 sequence: CASSPGGNQPQHF. CDR3 bases: TGTGCCAGCTCACCAGGGGGCAATCAGCCCCAGCATTTT.

The chain has TRBV15 and TRBJ2-7; D perhaps matches TRBD2 (7 bases). The CDR3 totals 17 residues. Looked up from germline, CDR1 is LNHNV and CDR2 is YYDKDF (reference sequence). Trimming removed 0 bases from V and 0 bases from J, with 15 bases in between. CDR3 loop: CATSRDRGAGFSYEQYF. CDR3 nucleotide sequence: TGTGCCACCAGCAGAGATCGGGGGGCGGGGTTCTCCTACGAGCAGTACTTC.

This rearrangement joins TRBV3-1 (or the pseudogene TRBV3-2) to TRBJ2-3; possibly TRBD2 for D (6 bases). The CDR3 is 17 residues long. CDR1 and CDR2 from the germline V gene are LGHDT and YNNKEL (reference sequence). V was trimmed by 3 bases and J by 3 bases, leaving 19 bases between them. CDR3 DNA: TGTGCCAGCAGCCAGAGACTGGGACTCCGAAAGACAGATACGCAGTATTTT. Translated: CASSQRLGLRKTDTQYF.

This clone was picked up one time. The chain uses TRBV7-8 and TRBJ2-3; D remains ambiguous. The CDR3 is 13 amino acids. Per the germline V gene, CDR1 is SGHVS and CDR2 is FQNEAQ. Deletions cut 1 base from V and 4 bases from J, with 6 bases between. CDR3 in DNA: TGTGCCAGCAGCTTAGACCGGGCAGATACGCAGTATTTT. This translates into CASSLDRADTQYF. Full variable domain (missing parts from reference TRBV7-8 and TRBJ2-3): GAGVSQSPRYKVAKRGQDVALRCDPISGHVSLFWYQQALGQGPEFLTYFQNEAQLDKSGLPSDRFFAERPEGSVSTLKIQRTQQEDSAVYLCASSLDRADTQYFGPGTRLTVL.

The chain combines TRBV9 with TRBJ2-6; D might be TRBD1 (6 bases). Germline V gene lookup returns CDR1 SGDLS and CDR2 YYNGEE. Trimming pared 1 base from V and 0 bases from J, leaving 14 bases between. The CDR3 loop spans 18 amino acids. CDR3 sequence reads: CASSVRHGQPSGANVLTF. In nucleotides, the CDR3 is TGTGCCAGCAGCGTAAGGCATGGACAGCCCTCTGGGGCCAACGTCCTGACTTTC.

This clone was observed once. The rearrangement links TRBV11-2 to TRBJ2-1; 7 bases agree with TRBD2. V shed 3 bases, J shed 5 bases, and the junction held 10 bases outside the gene matches. Germline V gene sequence: CDR1 SGHAT, CDR2 FQNNGV. The CDR3 is 16 amino acids. DNA of the CDR3: TGTGCCAGCAGCTTTAGGGGAAGCGGGACTGACAATGAGCAGTTCTTC. Amino acid sequence: CASSFRGSGTDNEQFF.

The chain couples TRBV10-3 to TRBJ2-7; D is possibly TRBD1 (7 bases). Germline V gives CDR1 ENHRY, CDR2 SYGVKD. Trimming took off 6 bases at V and 0 bases at J, with 18 bases between the two ends. The length of the CDR3 is 16 residues. The CDR3 region has the DNA TGTGCCATCAGGGAGGGGGCCGGGACAGCCTCCTACGAGCAGTACTTC. Translation: CAIREGAGTASYEQYF.

The chain joins TRBV13 to TRBJ1-1; no definite D call. The CDR3 covers 14 residues. The V gene's germline CDR1 is PRHDT and CDR2 FYEKMQ (reference sequence). Trimming cost V 1 base and J 1 base, with 7 bases left between them. This chain's CDR3 is CASSLDRRNTEAFF. The CDR3 bases are TGTGCCAGCAGCTTAGACCGGAGGAACACTGAAGCTTTCTTT.

The chain has TRBV18 and TRBJ1-1; D gene unclear. Germline V lookup: CDR1 KGHSH, CDR2 LQKENI. The CDR3 spans 13 residues. Trimming removed 4 bases from V and 5 bases from J, with 11 bases in between. The CDR3 DNA sequence: TGTGCCAGCTCACAGGGTGCGATAACTGAAGCTTTCTTT. This codes for CASSQGAITEAFF.

The chain joins TRBV4-2 to TRBJ2-2; 7 nucleotides line up with TRBD2. This CDR3 is 14 amino acids long. J gave up 3 bases and V 2 bases, and 0 bases lay outside the gene matches. Germline V gene lookup returns CDR1 LGHNA and CDR2 YNFKEQ. Here the CDR3 reads CASSQTSDTGELFF. The CDR3 DNA reads as TGTGCCAGCAGCCAAACTAGCGACACCGGGGAGCTGTTTTTT.

This chain uses TRBV5-1 with TRBJ2-5; 10 bases agree with TRBD2. Germline CDR1 and CDR2: SGHRS and YFSETQ. The CDR3 runs to 15 residues. The V segment lost 4 bases and the J segment 2 bases; nucleotides outside the gene matches: 5. CDR3 in DNA: TGCGCCAGCAGCCCCCGGACTAGCGGACAAGAGACCCAGTACTTC. It codes for CASSPRTSGQETQYF.

This clone was seen a handful of times. The gene calls are TRBV6-6 and TRBJ1-6; D not certain. From germline, CDR1 is MNHNY and CDR2 SVGAGI (reference sequence). V lost 0 bases and J 6 bases, leaving 12 bases between the germline ends. This CDR3 comprises 16 residues. CDR3 nucleotide sequence: TGTGCCAGCAGTTACTCGGGAGTCCTCTCTAATTCACCCCTCCACTTT. It codes for CASSYSGVLSNSPLHF.

The chain links TRBV5-1 to TRBJ1-1; 10 nucleotides line up with TRBD1. This CDR3 region has 16 residues. J gave up 1 base and V 4 bases, and 7 bases lay outside the gene matches. Germline V gene data show CDR1 as SGHRS and CDR2 as YFSETQ. The CDR3 reads CASSDRQGASNTEAFF. Written as DNA, the CDR3 is TGCGCCAGCAGCGACAGACAGGGGGCTTCGAACACTGAAGCTTTCTTT.